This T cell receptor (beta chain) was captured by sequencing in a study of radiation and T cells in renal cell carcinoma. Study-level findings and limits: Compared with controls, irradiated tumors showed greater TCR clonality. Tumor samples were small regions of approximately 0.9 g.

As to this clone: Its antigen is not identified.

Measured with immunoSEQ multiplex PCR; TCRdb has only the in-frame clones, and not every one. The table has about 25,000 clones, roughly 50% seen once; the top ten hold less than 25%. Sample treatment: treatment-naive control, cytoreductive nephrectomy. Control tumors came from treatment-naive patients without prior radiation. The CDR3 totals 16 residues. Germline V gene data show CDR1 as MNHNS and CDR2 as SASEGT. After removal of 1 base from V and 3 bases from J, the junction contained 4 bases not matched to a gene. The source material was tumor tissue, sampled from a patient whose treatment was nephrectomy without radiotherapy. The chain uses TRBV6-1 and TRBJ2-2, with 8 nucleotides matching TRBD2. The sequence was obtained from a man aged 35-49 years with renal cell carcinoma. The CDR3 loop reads CASSEELAAYTGELFF. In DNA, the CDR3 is TGTGCCAGCAGTGAAGAACTAGCGGCCTACACCGGGGAGCTGTTTTTT.